Below, 27 T cell receptor beta chains from the same sample are listed, as sequenced in a study of cytomegalovirus exposure and HLA in healthy donors. This PCR relied on a set of 60 Vbeta primers and 13 Jbeta primers. TCRdb's table, derived via immunoSEQ multiplex PCR, lists solely in-frame clones and lacks some. The sample contains 150,000 to 250,000 clones, 70% to 80% of which appear only once. The specimen was PBMCs. These receptors were taken from a woman aged 25 to 39 in good health and CMV-seropositive.

The rearrangement uses TRBV9 and TRBJ2-1; TRBD2 aligns across 7 bases. Trimming at V came to 0 bases and at J to 7 bases, leaving 7 bases not matched to a gene. The CDR3 has 15 residues. Looked up from germline, CDR1 is SGDLS and CDR2 is YYNGEE. The CDR3: CASSVGTSEGNEQFF. CDR3 DNA: TGTGCCAGCAGCGTAGGGACTAGTGAGGGAAATGAGCAGTTCTTC.

J is TRBJ2-1 and V is TRBV25-1; 11 positions match TRBD2. The CDR3 has 18 amino acids. Germline CDR1 MGHDK, CDR2 SYGVNS. V trimming: 2 bases; J trimming: 7 bases; junction bases outside the gene matches: 13. CDR3 protein: CASSERSGRASSRNEQFF. The CDR3 DNA sequence: TGTGCCAGCAGTGAACGTAGCGGGAGGGCCTCGAGTAGGAATGAGCAGTTCTTC.

The chain is built from TRBV4-3 and TRBJ2-3, with 13 bases that match TRBD2. Looked up from germline, CDR1 is LGHNA and CDR2 is YSLEER. CDR3 length equals 19 residues. V lost 0 bases and J lost 9; bases outside the gene matches: 15. As DNA, the CDR3 is TGCGCCAGCAGCCAAGACTTTCGCGAACTAGCGGGGGGGCCAGGGACGCAGTATTTT. This translates into CASSQDFRELAGGPGTQYF.

The genes are TRBV27 and TRBJ2-5, with 9 bases fitting TRBD1. This CDR3 spans 14 amino acids. Germline V gene sequence: CDR1 MNHEY, CDR2 SMNVEV (reference sequence). The trim removed 5 bases at V and 4 bases at J, leaving 5 bases unmatched. CDR3 amino acids: CASSPWDRAETQYF. For the CDR3, the DNA is TGTGCCAGCAGTCCCTGGGACAGGGCAGAGACCCAGTACTTC.

The V gene is TRBV11-3, the J gene TRBJ1-1; D not certain. CDR1 is SGHNT and CDR2 is YENEEA in the germline V gene. Trimming took off 5 bases at V and 1 base at J, with 11 bases between the two ends. This CDR3 is built from 14 residues. This CDR3 is CASSRGQTNTEAFF. The DNA for the CDR3 is TGTGCCAGCAGCCGAGGGCAGACGAACACTGAAGCTTTCTTT.

The genes are TRBV27 and TRBJ2-2, with D tentatively TRBD2 (6 bases). Trimming left V 8 bases short and J 5 bases short, with 18 bases between. The CDR3 runs 15 residues. Germline V gene data show CDR1 as MNHEY and CDR2 as SMNVEV (reference sequence). In nucleotides, the CDR3 is TGTGCCAGCGCCGAGGACCCCGCGGGGACCGGGGAGCTGTTTTTT. Translating gives CASAEDPAGTGELFF.

CDR3: CASSRESPTDQPQHF. For the CDR3, the DNA is TGTGCCAGCAGCCGGGAGTCGCCAACCGATCAGCCCCAGCATTTT. The gene calls are TRBV2 and TRBJ1-5; no firm D call. The V and J ends lost 6 bases and 5 bases respectively, with 17 bases between them. Germline V CDR1 and CDR2: SNHLY, FYNNEI. CDR3 length: 15 residues.

This chain uses TRBV7-9 with TRBJ1-2; D is uncertain. The V end was cut by 0 bases, the J end by 8 bases, with 10 bases between. The CDR3 spans 13 residues. The germline V gene has CDR1 SEHNR and CDR2 FQNEAQ (reference sequence). The CDR3 protein is CASSLAGSWGYTF. The CDR3, as DNA: TGTGCCAGCAGCTTAGCGGGCAGTTGGGGCTACACCTTC.

This chain uses TRBV7-2 with TRBJ2-7, with a possible D match to TRBD1 (6 bases). V was shortened by 5 bases and J by 5 bases, with 13 bases between the two germline ends. Looked up from germline, CDR1 is SGHTA and CDR2 is FQGNSA. The CDR3 has 13 residues. In nucleotides, the CDR3 is TGTGCCAGCAGCCAACAGGGTTTGAACGAGCAGTACTTC. Residues: CASSQQGLNEQYF.

This sequence joins TRBV13 and TRBJ2-7, with 9 bases aligning to TRBD1. In germline, CDR1 is PRHDT, CDR2 FYEKMQ (reference sequence). The CDR3 runs to 19 residues. V lost 5 bases, J lost 2 bases, and 19 bases stayed unmatched. CDR3 protein: CASSISKPGQGQRPYEQYF. The CDR3 nucleotides read TGTGCCAGCAGCATCAGCAAACCGGGACAGGGCCAACGCCCCTACGAGCAGTACTTC.

The chain recombines TRBV7-9 with TRBJ1-2; D is uncertain. The germline V gene has CDR1 SEHNR and CDR2 FQNEAQ (reference sequence). This CDR3 has 13 residues. V lost 2 bases, J lost 2 bases, and 6 bases lay in between. The CDR3 loop reads CASSLPGNYGYTF. CDR3 nucleotides: TGTGCCAGCAGCTTACCGGGGAACTATGGCTACACCTTC. Drawing the rest from reference TRBV7-9 and TRBJ1-2, the complete variable domain is DTGVSQNPRHKITKRGQNVTFRCDPISEHNRLYWYRQTLGQGPEFLTYFQNEAQLEKSRLLSDRFSAERPKGSFSTLEIQRTEQGDSAMYLCASSLPGNYGYTFGSGTRLTVV.

Notes on this clone: The sample contains more than one DNA sequence encoding this CDR3. The chain joins TRBV5-1 to TRBJ1-1, with D perhaps matching TRBD1 (5 bases). V was cut by 2 bases and J by 1 base, with 9 bases left in between. The CDR3 contains 14 residues. Germline loops: CDR1 SGHRS, CDR2 YFSETQ. The CDR3 region is CASSLRGANTEAFF. DNA of the CDR3: TGCGCCAGCAGCTTAAGGGGTGCGAACACTGAAGCTTTCTTT.

The V gene is TRBV7-8, the J gene TRBJ1-4; the match to TRBD1 covers 8 bases. The V segment lost 3 bases and the J segment 8 bases; nucleotides outside the gene matches: 8. Per germline, CDR1 SGHVS and CDR2 FQNEAQ. The CDR3 length is 15 residues. The chain's CDR3 is CASSLRPGGLEKLFF. The CDR3 coding sequence is TGTGCCAGCAGCTTGAGACCAGGGGGCTTAGAAAAACTGTTTTTT.

This clone was picked up a small number of times. The chain links TRBV11-3 to TRBJ2-7, with TRBD1 as a possible D gene (6 bases). CDR3 length equals 15 residues. V gave up 5 bases and J gave up 3 bases, with 17 bases separating them. Looked up from germline, CDR1 is SGHNT and CDR2 is YENEEA. CDR3 in amino acids: CASSVALGQYYEQYF. The DNA for the CDR3 is TGTGCCAGCAGCGTAGCCTTAGGACAGTACTACGAGCAGTACTTC.

The CDR3 DNA follows: TGTGCCAGCAGCCAAGTCCTGAGTTCTGAGCAGTTCTTC. As protein: CASSQVLSSEQFF. This chain links TRBV14 with TRBJ2-1; D not resolved. The germline V gene has CDR1 SGHDN and CDR2 FVKESK. V lost 1 base and J 9 bases, leaving 10 bases between the germline ends. CDR3 length: 13 residues.

This sequence joins TRBV2 and TRBJ2-2; TRBD2 is a possible D gene (6 bases). V was cut by 2 bases and J by 6 bases, with 19 bases left in between. The CDR3 totals 17 residues. In germline, CDR1 is SNHLY, CDR2 FYNNEI. In DNA form, the CDR3 reads TGTGCCAGCAGTGAATCCCGAAGGGAGGTCTGGGCCGGGGAGCTGTTTTTT. Encoded protein: CASSESRREVWAGELFF.

As concerns this clone: This CDR3 is also generated by other DNA sequences in the sample. The rearrangement joins TRBV9 to TRBJ1-1; TRBD1 matches at 7 bases. V lost 0 bases to trimming and J lost 5 bases; unmatched junction nucleotides: 4. From germline, CDR1 is SGDLS and CDR2 YYNGEE. This CDR3 has 14 amino acids. CDR3 protein: CASSVDPGGTEAFF. CDR3 in DNA: TGTGCCAGCAGCGTAGATCCAGGGGGGACTGAAGCTTTCTTT.

This clone was detected a few times. This chain uses TRBV6-4 with TRBJ2-1, with TRBD2 matching 12 bases. V shed 5 bases, J shed 6 bases, and the junction held 8 bases outside the gene matches. CDR1 is MRHNA, CDR2 SNTAGT, per germline. The CDR3 runs 16 residues. The CDR3 is CASSSETSGGSNEQFF. CDR3 DNA sequence: TGTGCCAGCAGTTCAGAGACTAGCGGGGGATCCAATGAGCAGTTCTTC.

The chain combines TRBV19 with TRBJ2-3; D unclear. Germline CDR1 and CDR2: LNHDA and SQIVND (reference sequence). V lost 6 bases, J lost 0 bases, and 10 bases lay in between. This CDR3 has 14 residues. The CDR3 here is CASSPRSSTDTQYF. As DNA, the CDR3 is TGTGCCAGTAGCCCCAGGTCTAGCACAGATACGCAGTATTTT.

The chain has TRBV7-8 and TRBJ2-7; the D gene is possibly TRBD2 (6 bases). The germline CDR1 and CDR2 sequences are SGHVS and FQNEAQ. The germline V and J ends were trimmed by 1 base and 6 bases, with 7 bases remaining between them. This CDR3 region has 12 residues. The CDR3: CASSLGDSEQYF. The CDR3 DNA reads TGTGCCAGCAGCTTAGGGGACTCCGAGCAGTACTTC.

This chain joins TRBV28 and TRBJ2-7; TRBD2 matches 10 bases. CDR3 length: 15 residues. CDR1 is MDHEN and CDR2 is SYDVKM in the germline V gene. V dropped 2 bases and J dropped 1; count of bases not matched to a gene: 2. CDR3 sequence: CASSLSGRGSYEQYF. As DNA, the CDR3 is TGTGCCAGCAGTTTAAGCGGGAGGGGATCCTACGAGCAGTACTTC.

The chain has TRBV7-2 and TRBJ2-1, with 7 positions matching TRBD1. Germline V CDR1 and CDR2: SGHTA, FQGNSA. The CDR3 has 15 residues. V lost 5 bases, J lost 1 base, and 5 bases stayed unmatched. CDR3 region: CASSNRQGSYNEQFF. The CDR3 DNA reads TGTGCCAGCAGCAATCGACAGGGTTCCTACAATGAGCAGTTCTTC. The complete variable domain, with remaining parts taken from reference TRBV7-2 and TRBJ2-1, reads GAGVSQSPSNKVTEKGKDVELRCDPISGHTALYWYRQSLGQGLEFLIYFQGNSAPDKSGLPSDRFSAERTGGSVSTLTIQRTQQEDSAVYLCASSNRQGSYNEQFFGPGTRLTVL.

The rearrangement joins TRBV7-6 to TRBJ2-1; 10 bases are a match to TRBD2. This CDR3 has 13 residues. Germline CDR1 and CDR2: SGHVS and FNYEAQ. The junction had 5 bases not matched to a gene; V was cut back by 1 base and J by 14 bases. This chain's CDR3 is CASSLDSGGVEFF. The DNA for the CDR3 is TGTGCCAGCAGCTTAGACAGCGGGGGGGTTGAGTTCTTC.

The gene calls are TRBV11-3 and TRBJ1-1, with D possibly matching TRBD1 (5 bases). Germline V gives CDR1 SGHNT, CDR2 YENEEA. Trimming removed 1 base at V and 0 bases at J, with 12 bases between. This CDR3 is 16 amino acids long. The CDR3, as DNA: TGTGCCAGCAGCTTAGGAGACCGGACATTGAACACTGAAGCTTTCTTT. Protein sequence: CASSLGDRTLNTEAFF.

This chain uses TRBV5-1 with TRBJ2-5, with 9 bases matching TRBD1. Germline CDR1 and CDR2: SGHRS and YFSETQ. The CDR3 is 15 amino acids. J gave up 2 bases and V 4 bases, and 6 bases lay outside the gene matches. As DNA, the CDR3 is TGCGCCAGCAGCACGGACAGGGGCCTACAAGAGACCCAGTACTTC. Protein: CASSTDRGLQETQYF.

There are a few counts of this clone. V usage is TRBV2 and J usage is TRBJ2-1; 12 bases match TRBD2. The CDR3 runs 14 residues. Looked up from germline, CDR1 is SNHLY and CDR2 is FYNNEI. The junction had 4 bases not matched to a gene; V was cut back by 6 bases and J by 7 bases. CDR3 sequence reads: CASRELAGGNEQFF. The CDR3 DNA reads TGTGCCAGCAGAGAACTAGCGGGAGGAAATGAGCAGTTCTTC.

V is TRBV7-2 and J is TRBJ2-2; 7 positions match TRBD2. This CDR3 is 15 amino acids long. Looked up from germline, CDR1 is SGHTA and CDR2 is FQGNSA. V trimming: 6 bases; J trimming: 2 bases; junction bases outside the gene matches: 6. CDR3 sequence: CASSRDYHNTGELFF. CDR3 sequence (DNA): TGTGCCAGCAGTCGGGACTACCACAACACCGGGGAGCTGTTTTTT.